A selection of T cell receptor beta chains follows, all from one sample in a study of shared clonotypes between healthy human individuals. The method was immunoSEQ multiplex PCR; TCRdb's version includes in-frame clones alone and lacks a portion of them. The table shows around 2.1 million clones, with about 93% occurring only once. The source material was naive CD8+ T cells from PBMCs. Every receptor here comes from a man in his late teens or twenties in good health. Some clones in this sample may be carry-over from other donors' samples. CDR3s include the opening cysteine and the closing phenylalanine or tryptophan. Fields, in order: clone size, D gene, J gene, V gene, CDR3 protein, CDR3 DNA. D genes are given only for firm matches. Clone sizes are given selectively: once, few, many, or a class where the clone is expanded.

>-|-|TRBJ2-3|TRBV7-6
CASSLAGLDTQYF
TGTGCCAGCAGCTTAGCGGGGCTAGATACGCAGTATTTT
>-|TRBD2|TRBJ2-1|TRBV7-8
CASSLEPSYLREGYNEQFF
TGTGCCAGCAGCTTAGAGCCTTCATATTTGAGGGAGGGCTACAATGAGCAGTTCTTC
>-|-|TRBJ2-7|TRBV27
CASRAYGMDEQYF
TGTGCCAGCAGAGCGTATGGGATGGACGAGCAGTACTTC
>-|-|TRBJ1-5|TRBV4-3
CASSQARLWSNQPQHF
TGCGCCAGCAGCCAAGCCAGGTTGTGGAGCAATCAGCCCCAGCATTTT
>-|-|TRBJ1-4|TRBV9
CASSVVGSLGMRKTVF
TGTGCCAGCAGCGTAGTTGGGAGCTTGGGAATGCGAAAAACGGTTTTT
>once|TRBD1|TRBJ1-2|TRBV29-1
CSVDGDRGIETF
TGCAGCGTTGACGGGGACAGGGGGATAGAAACCTTC
>-|-|TRBJ2-7|TRBV29-1
CSVEVSGGILEQYF
TGCAGCGTTGAAGTAAGCGGTGGGATCCTCGAGCAGTACTTC
>-|TRBD2|TRBJ2-1|TRBV10-2
CASSPGTSGPSSYNEQFF
TGCGCCAGCAGCCCCGGGACTAGCGGACCGAGCTCCTACAATGAGCAGTTCTTC
>-|TRBD2|TRBJ2-1|TRBV15
CATSRDHRLAGSNEQFF
TGTGCCACCAGCAGAGACCACCGACTAGCGGGTTCCAATGAGCAGTTCTTC
>-|-|TRBJ2-1|TRBV12-5
CASGGNEQFF
TGTGCTAGTGGTGGAAATGAGCAGTTCTTC